This TCR beta chain was sequenced in a study of T cell repertoires in cytomegalovirus infection. The overall study: Indications of both CMV infection and matching HLA type were provided by public TCR beta signatures.

The V gene lost 5 bases and the J gene lost 10 bases, with 18 bases spanning the gap. Germline V gene sequence: CDR1 SGHAT, CDR2 FQNNGV. This CDR3 comprises 14 residues. TCRdb re-called the reads with MiXCR, one entry per CDR3 protein. Of a few hundred thousand distinct CDR3 sequences listed, approximately 30% are singletons. Study outcomes and limitations: HLA-C-restricted TCR beta clonotypes specific for CMV led the ex vivo response.

This clonotype was detected a few times. Its specificity is unknown. The source was cultured PBMCs, collected from culture after CMV antigen stimulation. The chain employs TRBV11-2 and TRBJ2-1; D may correspond to TRBD1 or TRBD2 (6 bases each). The receptor was isolated from a human donor in good health (CMV status not recorded). Some clones in this sample may be carry-over from other donors' samples. The CDR3 DNA is TGTGCCAGCAGCGCCGGGGGCGGGATGAAAGAGCAGTTCTTC. This codes for CASSAGGGMKEQFF.